Sequencing of this TCR beta chain was carried out in a study of T cell responses to AZD1222 COVID-19 vaccine. General study results and limits: Spike regions recognized by vaccine-associated CD4 TCRs spanned the protein, led by 160-218 and 743-854. Per reports, nearly half of all spike-specific TCRs target regions that are unmutated in variants. The peak T cell response came first, and repertoires were sampled only after it.

Measured with immunoSEQ multiplex PCR; TCRdb has only the in-frame clones, and not every one. The sample has about 270,000 clones, about 94% seen once. Note on this clone: Its cognate antigen is unknown.

Pooled together were second doses at about 4 or about 12 weeks. Germline-derived CDR1 and CDR2 are SNHLY and FYNNEI. The CDR3 has 13 amino acids. Trimming stripped 3 bases from V and 4 bases from J, with 9 bases between. The chain uses TRBV2 and TRBJ1-2, with D perhaps matching TRBD1 (5 bases). The sequencing here drew on peripheral blood, taken 28 days after the second AZD1222 dose. The TCR originated in an adult who received the AZD1222 COVID-19 vaccine. This CDR3 is CASSELGGYGYTF. CDR3 nucleotide sequence: TGTGCCAGCAGTGAGTTGGGGGGCTATGGCTACACCTTC.